The 20 T cell receptor beta chains below come from one sample, sequenced in a study of T-cell memory formation after mild COVID-19. MiXCR, run by TCRdb on the 5' RACE reads, gives a single entry per CDR3 protein. The table has under 300,000 distinct CDR3 sequences, under 20% seen once. Material: PBMCs or a T cell subset sorted from them (not recorded which). The receptors here all came from a man aged 18 to 35 who had mild COVID-19 (a few samples of this study predate the infection). Cell type and time point are not known.

The chain has TRBV6-1 and TRBJ1-1; weak D call: TRBD1 (6 bases). The CDR3 extends over 13 amino acids. Trimming pared 3 bases from V and 4 bases from J, leaving 9 bases between. Germline V CDR1 and CDR2: MNHNS, SASEGT. The CDR3 region has the DNA TGTGCCAGCAGTGACAGGGGAGGCACTGAAGCTTTCTTT. Translated, it gives CASSDRGGTEAFF.

This chain connects TRBV5-6 to TRBJ2-7; D is undetermined. The CDR3 is 13 amino acids. Trimming left V 1 base short and J 2 bases short, with 7 bases between. The germline CDR1 and CDR2 sequences are SGHDT and YYEEEE. The CDR3 DNA sequence: TGTGCCAGCAGCTTGTTGGGGACCTACGAGCAGTACTTC. This translates into CASSLLGTYEQYF.

This chain uses TRBV7-8 with TRBJ1-6; 7 nucleotides match TRBD1. Germline V gene data show CDR1 as SGHVS and CDR2 as FQNEAQ. There are 14 residues in the CDR3. The trim removed 3 bases at V and 8 bases at J, leaving 4 bases unmatched. CDR3 in DNA: TGTGCCAGCAGCTTGGACAGGATTTATTCACCCCTCCACTTT. Protein product: CASSLDRIYSPLHF.

The sample holds a few counts of this clonotype. CDR3 coding DNA: TGTGCCAGCAGCTTATTCCGGGGCGATGAGCAGTACTTC. Encoded protein: CASSLFRGDEQYF. The chain uses TRBV7-9 and TRBJ2-7, with D perhaps being TRBD1 or TRBD2 (5 bases each). The length of the CDR3 is 13 residues. Germline V gives CDR1 SEHNR, CDR2 FQNEAQ (reference sequence). V lost 2 bases and J lost 7, with 12 bases in between.

This clonotype was detected only a few times. V gene TRBV2 combines with J gene TRBJ1-6; D unclear. The germline V and J ends were trimmed by 1 base and 9 bases, with 13 bases remaining between them. Per germline, CDR1 SNHLY and CDR2 FYNNEI. The CDR3 contains 15 residues. DNA for the CDR3: TGTGCCAGCAGTGAAGTCGGAGGCGGTGGTTCACCCCTCCACTTT. As protein: CASSEVGGGGSPLHF.

This clonotype showed up just a few times. The rearrangement joins TRBV28 to TRBJ2-7; TRBD1 matches at 9 bases. The CDR3 is 14 amino acids. CDR1 is MDHEN, CDR2 SYDVKM, per germline. Trimming cost V 6 bases and J 0 bases; bases outside gene matches: 3. The DNA for the CDR3 is TGTGCCAGCAGAGACAGGGGGAGCTCCTACGAGCAGTACGTC. Translation: CASRDRGSSYEQYV.

In this sample, this clonotype turned up a few times. The chain has TRBV25-1 and TRBJ1-2; D is ambiguous. The germline V gene has CDR1 MGHDK and CDR2 SYGVNS. V shed 5 bases and J shed 7 bases, with 11 bases lying between them. CDR3 length: 12 amino acids. CDR3 sequence: CASSPRGSGYTF. The CDR3 DNA sequence: TGTGCCAGCAGTCCCCGGGGATCTGGCTACACCTTC.

Only a few counts were recorded for this clonotype. The chain recombines TRBV6-5 with TRBJ2-3, with D perhaps matching TRBD1 or TRBD2 (6 bases each). The germline CDR1 and CDR2 sequences are MNHEY and SVGAGI. V was cut by 2 bases and J by 1 base, with 13 bases left in between. The CDR3 runs to 16 residues. The CDR3 DNA reads as TGTGCCAGCAGTTACGAGGGGGGCTTAGGCACAGATACGCAGTATTTT. Encoded protein: CASSYEGGLGTDTQYF.

The CDR3 coding sequence is TGTGCCAGCAGCTTCCCGGGGCATACGCAGTATTTT. Residues: CASSFPGHTQYF. The gene calls are TRBV11-2 and TRBJ2-3, with D possibly being TRBD1 or TRBD2 (5 bases each). The germline V gene has CDR1 SGHAT and CDR2 FQNNGV. The V and J ends lost 3 bases and 7 bases respectively, with 8 bases between them. The CDR3 loop spans 12 amino acids.

Turning to this clonotype: Just one base apart from a much larger clone, this may be a read error. This sequence joins TRBV29-1 and TRBJ2-5; the D is unclear. The CDR3 runs to 11 residues. Germline lookup yields CDR1 SQVTM and CDR2 ANQGSEA. The V end was cut by 7 bases, the J end by 3 bases, with 9 bases between. CDR3 coding DNA: TGCAGCGCGGACCCCAAAGAGACCCAGTACTTC. Its protein is CSADPKETQYF.

This clonotype has just a few counts. V usage is TRBV6-5 and J usage is TRBJ2-7; 8 bases agree with TRBD2. V was clipped by 2 bases and J by 5 bases; unmatched bases: 14. The CDR3 is 17 residues long. Per the germline V gene, CDR1 is MNHEY and CDR2 is SVGAGI. CDR3 sequence: CASSYTPPGGGTHEQYF. CDR3 coding DNA: TGTGCCAGCAGTTACACCCCCCCTGGCGGGGGGACCCACGAGCAGTACTTC.

The sample holds a few counts of this clonotype. The chain couples TRBV7-6 to TRBJ2-7; D may match TRBD1 or TRBD2 (5 bases each). CDR3 size: 13 residues. From germline, CDR1 is SGHVS and CDR2 FNYEAQ. V was pared by 5 bases and J by 3 bases, with 11 bases between. The CDR3 loop reads CASSRGPLYEQYV. The CDR3 bases are TGTGCCAGCAGCCGGGGACCCCTCTACGAGCAGTACGTC.

This clonotype was counted a few times. V usage is TRBV20-1 and J usage is TRBJ2-2; TRBD1 aligns across 7 bases. Per the germline V gene, CDR1 is DFQATT and CDR2 is SNEGSKA (reference sequence). The CDR3 contains 16 residues. With 0 bases clipped from V and 0 bases from J, the junction kept 4 bases outside the gene matches. In DNA, the CDR3 is TGCAGTGCTAGAGATAAGGGGGCATCGAACACCGGGGAGCTGTTTTTT. Translated, it gives CSARDKGASNTGELFF.

The rearrangement joins TRBV7-9 to TRBJ1-3; 7 nucleotides match TRBD1. Germline values: CDR1 SEHNR, CDR2 FQNEAQ (reference sequence). V shed 1 base and J 3 bases; nucleotides not matched to a gene: 6. The CDR3 has 16 residues. The CDR3 spells CASSLGSRGFGNTIYF. The CDR3 nucleotides are TGTGCCAGCAGCTTAGGCAGCAGGGGGTTTGGAAACACCATATATTTT.

This chain links TRBV7-2 with TRBJ2-5; no clear D gene. The germline V and J ends were trimmed by 1 base and 5 bases, with 8 bases remaining between them. The germline gives CDR1 SGHTA, CDR2 FQGNSA. The CDR3 covers 13 residues. This CDR3 is CASSLGAMETQYF. DNA of the CDR3: TGTGCCAGCAGCTTAGGGGCAATGGAGACCCAGTACTTC.

The V call is TRBV9, the J call TRBJ1-5, with TRBD1 matching 7 bases. Unmatched junction bases numbered 1, after V lost 1 base and J lost 6 bases. The CDR3 loop spans 13 amino acids. The germline V gene has CDR1 SGDLS and CDR2 YYNGEE. This CDR3 reads CASSVQGGQPQHF. Written as DNA, the CDR3 is TGTGCCAGCAGCGTACAGGGGGGTCAGCCCCAGCATTTT.

This chain joins TRBV4-1 and TRBJ1-2; no clear D gene. Germline V gene data show CDR1 as MGHRA and CDR2 as YSYEKL. Trimming cost V 1 base and J 0 bases, with 12 bases left between them. The CDR3 loop spans 16 amino acids. The CDR3 loop is CASSQGPGRANYGYTF. For the CDR3, the DNA is TGCGCCAGCAGCCAAGGACCCGGACGAGCTAACTATGGCTACACCTTC.

In this sample, this clonotype turned up many times. The V and J genes are TRBV12-3 or TRBV12-4 and TRBJ1-5; D call uncertain. The CDR3 is 15 amino acids. The V end lost 3 bases, the J end lost 0 bases, and 9 bases lay between the germline ends. This chain's CDR3 is CASSLGYVSNQPQHF. The DNA for the CDR3 is TGTGCCAGCAGTTTGGGCTACGTTAGCAATCAGCCCCAGCATTTT.

This clonotype was found many times. The rearrangement joins TRBV7-2 to TRBJ2-7; 8 bases line up with TRBD2. V lost 6 bases to trimming and J lost 1 base; unmatched junction nucleotides: 8. From germline, CDR1 is SGHTA and CDR2 FQGNSA. The CDR3 covers 15 residues. CDR3 sequence reads: CASSVSGTRSYEQYF. The CDR3 coding sequence is TGTGCCAGCAGTGTTTCCGGGACTAGGTCCTACGAGCAGTACTTC.

The chain is built from TRBV18 and TRBJ1-2; D is possibly TRBD1 (5 bases). The V gene lost 2 bases and the J gene lost 2 bases, with 9 bases spanning the gap. The germline V gene has CDR1 KGHSH and CDR2 LQKENI. CDR3 length: 14 amino acids. CDR3 protein: CASSPSQGNYGYTF. The DNA of the CDR3 is TGTGCCAGCTCACCATCGCAGGGAAACTATGGCTACACCTTC.